The rows below give T cell receptor beta chains drawn from one sample of a study of cytomegalovirus exposure and HLA in healthy donors. The repertoire was sequenced with immunoSEQ multiplex PCR; TCRdb's copy has only in-frame clones and lacks some. The sample holds around 140,000 clones, about two thirds seen once. Sequencing used PBMCs. These receptors all stem from a man between 45 and 60 years old in good health and CMV-seropositive. The CDR3 runs from the conserved cysteine through the conserved F or W. Fields, in order: V gene, J gene, D gene, CDR3 length, CDR3 DNA, CDR3 protein. D genes are given only for firm matches.

V: TRBV6-1; J: TRBJ2-7; D: -; length: 14; DNA: TGTGCCAGCAGTGAAGCCGGAGGGGTCGACGAGCAGTACTTC; CDR3: CASSEAGGVDEQYF
V: TRBV5-1; J: TRBJ1-5; D: -; length: 15; DNA: TGCGCCAGCAGCATTACAGGAGATGAAAATCAGCCCCAGCATTTT; CDR3: CASSITGDENQPQHF
V: TRBV6-5; J: TRBJ1-2; D: -; length: 12; DNA: TGTGCCAGCAGGGACAGCCTCTATGGCTACACCTTC; CDR3: CASRDSLYGYTF
V: TRBV2; J: TRBJ2-5; D: TRBD2; length: 16; DNA: TGTGCCAGCAGTCGGCTTAGCGGGGGGGCCGCTGAGACCCAGTACTTC; CDR3: CASSRLSGGAAETQYF
V: TRBV7-6; J: TRBJ1-5; D: -; length: 15; DNA: TGTGCCAGCAGCTTAGAGTCAGGGCCCGGTCAGCCCCAGCATTTT; CDR3: CASSLESGPGQPQHF
V: TRBV5-1; J: TRBJ2-5; D: TRBD1; length: 15; DNA: TGCGCCAGCAGTTTGGACAGGGGGTTGTGGGAGACCCAGTACTTC; CDR3: CASSLDRGLWETQYF
V: TRBV19; J: TRBJ2-5; D: -; length: 14; DNA: TGTGCCAGTAGTATAGCGGGGTGGCAGGAGACCCAGTACTTC; CDR3: CASSIAGWQETQYF
V: TRBV6-1; J: TRBJ1-2; D: -; length: 12; DNA: TGTGCCAGCAGTGACAGGGGTCGTGGCTACACCTTC; CDR3: CASSDRGRGYTF
V: TRBV27; J: TRBJ2-3; D: -; length: 19; DNA: TGTGCCAGCAGTTTATCCCCCCCGGCTATTGGGGGGATAAGAGTTACGCAGTATTTT; CDR3: CASSLSPPAIGGIRVTQYF
V: TRBV18; J: TRBJ1-3; D: -; length: 16; DNA: TGTGCCAGCTCACCCACATCCCAGAACTCTGGAAACACCATATATTTT; CDR3: CASSPTSQNSGNTIYF
V: TRBV11-2; J: TRBJ1-1; D: -; length: 12; DNA: TGTGCCAGCAGCCCCTTTGTGAGTGAAGCTTTCTTT; CDR3: CASSPFVSEAFF
V: TRBV9; J: TRBJ2-5; D: -; length: 15; DNA: TGTGCCAGCAGCGTAGCTCTCGGAGGGGAGGAGACCCAGTACTTC; CDR3: CASSVALGGEETQYF
V: TRBV5-1; J: TRBJ1-6; D: TRBD1; length: 17; DNA: TGCGCCAGCAGCTTGGCCCGAGGACAGGGGGAAAATTCACCCCTCCACTTT; CDR3: CASSLARGQGENSPLHF
V: TRBV19; J: TRBJ1-2; D: -; length: 15; DNA: TGTGCCAGTAGTCAGACAGGTAGTGCTGACTATGGCTACACCTTC; CDR3: CASSQTGSADYGYTF
V: TRBV27; J: TRBJ1-2; D: TRBD1; length: 14; DNA: TGTGCCAGCAGTTACAGGGGTACAAACTATGGCTACACCTTC; CDR3: CASSYRGTNYGYTF
V: TRBV18; J: TRBJ1-4; D: -; length: 13; DNA: TGTGCCAGCTCACCTCTGCAGGGAGAAAAACTGTTTTTT; CDR3: CASSPLQGEKLFF
V: TRBV5-4; J: TRBJ2-5; D: TRBD2; length: 13; DNA: TGTGCCAGCAGCTTGGGGGGGGGAGAGACCCAGTACTTC; CDR3: CASSLGGGETQYF
V: TRBV7-3; J: TRBJ2-1; D: TRBD2; length: 16; DNA: TGTGCCAGCAGCCCCCTGCCTAGCGGGAGCACGAATGAGCAGTTCTTC; CDR3: CASSPLPSGSTNEQFF
V: TRBV13; J: TRBJ1-1; D: -; length: 18; DNA: TGTGCCAGCAGCCCCCGAGGAGGGGAAGTAGCTGGGAACACTGAAGCTTTCTTT; CDR3: CASSPRGGEVAGNTEAFF
V: TRBV28; J: TRBJ2-1; D: TRBD2; length: 16; DNA: TGTGCCAGCAGTATCACGACTAGCGGGAGAAACAATGAGCAGTTCTTC; CDR3: CASSITTSGRNNEQFF